Sequencing of this T cell receptor beta chain was carried out in a study of T cells in tuberculosis. Study summary: CD1B tetramers identified T cells specific for mycobacterial lipid GMM.

Assay: immunoSEQ multiplex PCR; the TCRdb copy retains only in-frame clones and omits some. This sample has approximately 31,000 clones; more than 70% occur once, and the top ten carry approximately 4.7%. Time point specified: new active TB diagnosis, blood taken before or within 7 days of starting treatment. This clone has only a few counts. The CDR3 sequence is 15 residues long. Germline CDR1 reads ENHRY; CDR2 reads SYGVKD. The V gene end was trimmed by 6 bases and the J gene end by 7 bases; junction bases not matched to a gene: 6. The sequence derives from an adult with tuberculosis. The sequencing here drew on PBMCs, taken at tuberculosis diagnosis. V is TRBV10-3 and J is TRBJ2-7; 16 bases align to TRBD2. CDR3 in DNA: TGTGCCATCAGCGGGACTAGCGGGGGGGCCGGGGAGCAGTACTTC. Translating it yields CAISGTSGGAGEQYF.